Here is one TCR beta chain with its context. The sample originates from a study of CD8 T cells in Susac syndrome. RNA, at about 0.45 to 1 ug, was reverse transcribed with random hexamers. Via MiXCR, TCRdb re-called the immunoSEQ multiplex PCR reads, giving one row per CDR3 protein. The repertoire holds 250,000 to 300,000 distinct CDR3 sequences, with 85% as singletons. Material for sequencing was CD8+ T cells from PBMCs. The clonotype originates from a human donor with multiple sclerosis.

CDR3 sequence: CASSSDTGSMGNQPQHF. The DNA of the CDR3 is TGTGCCAGCAGCTCTGATACAGGGTCTATGGGCAATCAGCCCCAGCATTTT. The rearrangement links TRBV7-9 to TRBJ1-5, with a possible D match to TRBD1 (6 bases). Trimming left V 4 bases short and J 2 bases short, with 18 bases between. Germline lookup yields CDR1 SEHNR and CDR2 FQNEAQ (reference sequence). CDR3 size: 17 residues.